The clone carrying this T cell receptor (beta chain) was seen a few times. Its specificity is unknown. Unique molecular identifiers were added to individual cDNA molecules. TCRdb used MiXCR to reprocess the 5' RACE reads, holding one entry per CDR3 protein. The sample lists about 25,000 distinct CDR3 sequences; 4.4% were seen once. The record originates from a study of early T cells in non-severe SARS-CoV-2 infection. At the level of the study: Sequencing input comprised bulk RNA from unsorted whole blood; chain pairing was not available.

Points from the study as a whole: The study's VDJdb matching favored anti-spike CD8 responses and missed private and CD4 specificities.

This receptor was taken from an adult who was a healthcare worker with PCR-confirmed SARS-CoV-2 infection or an uninfected control (not recorded which). Source material: whole blood.

CDR3 nucleotide sequence: TGCGCCAGCAGCCAAGGAATCGGAGTCTCGTCTCATACGCAGTATTTT. This encodes CASSQGIGVSSHTQYF. The rearrangement uses TRBV4-3 and TRBJ2-3; no firm D call. Trimming pared 1 base from V and 7 bases from J, leaving 18 bases between. The CDR3 spans 16 residues. In germline, CDR1 is LGHNA, CDR2 YSLEER.